These 23 T cell receptor beta chains were all obtained from the same sample, sequenced in a study of patients and donors after allogeneic stem cell transplantation. TCRdb reprocessed the RT-PCR reads via MiXCR and lists one record per CDR3 protein. The table has 410,000 or so distinct CDR3 sequences, about a sixth seen once. Material: blood, either unsorted or a sorted T cell fraction (not recorded which). The receptor source for this set is a human donor who was either an allogeneic HSCT recipient or a stem cell or donor lymphocyte infusion donor (not recorded which). It is not recorded whose cells these are; they may come from a transplant donor.

The chain employs TRBV25-1 and TRBJ1-2, with D possibly matching TRBD1 (5 bases). The CDR3 loop spans 14 amino acids. V lost 7 bases, J lost 4 bases, and 16 bases lay in between. The germline CDR1 and CDR2 sequences are MGHDK and SYGVNS. CDR3 residues: CASTQGQGSYGYTF. The CDR3 DNA sequence: TGTGCCAGCACCCAGGGTCAGGGATCCTATGGCTACACCTTC.

The CDR3 DNA reads as TGCGCCAGCAGCCTTCGTAGCGGGGGGGGCACAGATACGCAGTATTTT. Amino acid sequence: CASSLRSGGGTDTQYF. J is TRBJ2-3 and V is TRBV4-1, with 11 bases fitting TRBD2. The trim removed 4 bases at V and 1 base at J, leaving 4 bases unmatched. Germline CDR1 and CDR2: MGHRA and YSYEKL. The CDR3 is 16 amino acids.

The V and J genes are TRBV2 and TRBJ2-7; possibly TRBD1 or TRBD2 for D (6 bases each). Germline CDR1 reads SNHLY; CDR2 reads FYNNEI. The CDR3 has 14 amino acids. V was pared by 2 bases and J by 5 bases, with 13 bases between. The CDR3 region is CASSERQGRNEQYF. Written as DNA, the CDR3 is TGTGCCAGCAGTGAAAGGCAGGGGAGGAACGAGCAGTACTTC.

J is TRBJ2-6 and V is TRBV6-2 or TRBV6-3; 7 nucleotides line up with TRBD1. The CDR3 runs 22 residues. The germline V gene encodes CDR1 MNHEY and CDR2 SVGEGT. The ends lost 2 bases at V and 0 bases at J; junction bases unmatched: 19. CDR3 sequence: CASSYRGRLPLKTSSGANVLTF. CDR3 DNA sequence: TGTGCCAGCAGTTACAGGGGGCGCTTGCCACTAAAGACCTCCTCTGGGGCCAACGTCCTGACTTTC.

V usage is TRBV5-6 and J usage is TRBJ1-3, with unresolved D. The CDR3 sequence is 16 residues long. Trimming cost V 0 bases and J 0 bases, with 10 bases left between them. Germline V gives CDR1 SGHDT, CDR2 YYEEEE. CDR3 residues: CASSLAAQISGNTIYF. In nucleotides, the CDR3 is TGTGCCAGCAGCTTGGCGGCACAGATCTCTGGAAACACCATATATTTT.

In its sample, this clonotype was seen many times. One end of the junction is discordant with germline, which a read error may explain. The rearrangement links TRBV29-1 to TRBJ1-2; 10 bases match TRBD1. The germline V gene encodes CDR1 SQVTM and CDR2 ANQGSEA. The CDR3 sequence is 13 residues long. The CDR3 nucleotides are TGCAGCCTTGACAGGGGGCTCGGCTATGGCTACACCTTC. It yields the protein CSLDRGLGYGYTF. Together with reference TRBV29-1 and TRBJ1-2, the CDR3 gives the full variable domain: SAVISQKPSRDICQRGTSLTIQCQVDSQVTMMFWYRQQPGQSLTLIATANQGSEATYESGFVIDKFPISRPNLTFSTLTVSNMSPEDSSIYLCSLDRGLGYGYTFGSGTRLTVV.

The rearrangement joins TRBV20-1 to TRBJ1-3, with 7 bases fitting TRBD1. This CDR3 is 14 amino acids long. V was pared by 7 bases and J by 3 bases, with 9 bases of the junction left unmatched. Germline lookup yields CDR1 DFQATT and CDR2 SNEGSKA (reference sequence). The CDR3 region is CSGQDRVLGNTIYF. The CDR3 DNA follows: TGCAGTGGCCAAGACAGGGTACTTGGAAACACCATATATTTT.

This clonotype was picked up many times. V usage is TRBV7-9 and J usage is TRBJ2-7; D is tentatively TRBD1 or TRBD2 (5 bases each). The CDR3 loop spans 14 amino acids. V dropped 3 bases and J dropped 2 bases, with 11 bases sitting between them. In germline, CDR1 is SEHNR, CDR2 FQNEAQ (reference sequence). CDR3: CASSLGTLAYEQYF. DNA for the CDR3: TGTGCCAGCAGCTTGGGGACGTTAGCCTACGAGCAGTACTTC.

In DNA form, the CDR3 reads TGTGCCAGCAGCTCCGTGGGGACAGGAGGTAAAGTGAACACTGAAGCTTTCTTT. This gives the protein CASSSVGTGGKVNTEAFF. The rearrangement uses TRBV7-4 and TRBJ1-1, with 8 positions matching TRBD1. The CDR3 length is 18 residues. CDR1 and CDR2 (germline): SGHVT, SQSDAQ. V lost 4 bases to trimming and J lost 0 bases; unmatched junction nucleotides: 13.

The sample holds many counts of this clonotype. The genes are TRBV5-5 and TRBJ2-2; D unresolved. V shed 3 bases and J shed 2 bases, with 5 bases lying between them. The CDR3 has 13 residues. Germline CDR1 reads SGHKS; CDR2 reads YYEKEE (reference sequence). CDR3 amino acids: CASSWVNTGELFF. The CDR3 bases are TGTGCCAGCAGCTGGGTTAACACCGGGGAGCTGTTTTTT.

A few counts support this clonotype. The genes are TRBV2 and TRBJ2-4; no definite D call. Germline V gene sequence: CDR1 SNHLY, CDR2 FYNNEI. V gave up 5 bases and J gave up 8 bases, with 16 bases separating them. The CDR3 runs to 14 residues. This chain's CDR3 is CASSTGSGIDIQYF. The CDR3 DNA reads TGTGCCAGCAGTACCGGGTCCGGTATTGACATTCAGTACTTC. The full variable domain, with the rest looked up from reference TRBV2 and TRBJ2-4, is EPEVTQTPSHQVTQMGQEVILRCVPISNHLYFYWYRQILGQKVEFLVSFYNNEISEKSEIFDDQFSVERPDGSNFTLKIRSTKLEDSAMYFCASSTGSGIDIQYFGAGTRLSVL.

The rearrangement uses TRBV9 and TRBJ1-2; 7 bases match TRBD1. CDR1 and CDR2 (germline): SGDLS, YYNGEE. There are 15 residues in the CDR3. The J segment lost 0 bases and the V segment lost 4 bases, leaving 6 bases of the junction unmatched. CDR3 region: CASSSGQRTNYGYTF. CDR3 DNA: TGTGCCAGCAGCTCGGGACAGCGTACTAACTATGGCTACACCTTC.

This clonotype occurred a few times. The CDR3, as DNA: TGCGCCAGCAGCTACAGGGAATCGGACACTGAAGCTTTCTTT. Its protein is CASSYRESDTEAFF. This chain joins TRBV4-1 and TRBJ1-1; D perhaps matches TRBD1 (6 bases). Trimming pared 5 bases from V and 3 bases from J, leaving 13 bases between. Germline V gene sequence: CDR1 MGHRA, CDR2 YSYEKL. The CDR3 is made up of 14 amino acids.

This clonotype was seen at least ten times. The rearrangement links TRBV6-1 to TRBJ1-1; 7 nucleotides align to TRBD1. The CDR3 is 14 amino acids. Germline V gene lookup returns CDR1 MNHNS and CDR2 SASEGT. The trim removed 2 bases at V and 6 bases at J, leaving 6 bases unmatched. CDR3 amino acids: CASSENRGRSEAFF. The CDR3 DNA sequence: TGTGCCAGCAGTGAAAACAGGGGTAGATCTGAAGCTTTCTTT.

This sequence joins TRBV7-9 and TRBJ1-1, with D uncertain. The germline V and J ends were trimmed by 5 bases and 0 bases, with 13 bases remaining between them. Germline-derived CDR1 and CDR2 are SEHNR and FQNEAQ (reference sequence). This CDR3 has 15 residues. The CDR3 loop reads CASSPPVFMNTEAFF. CDR3 sequence (DNA): TGTGCCAGCAGCCCCCCCGTCTTCATGAACACTGAAGCTTTCTTT. Together with reference TRBV7-9 and TRBJ1-1, the CDR3 gives the full variable domain: DTGVSQNPRHKITKRGQNVTFRCDPISEHNRLYWYRQTLGQGPEFLTYFQNEAQLEKSRLLSDRFSAERPKGSFSTLEIQRTEQGDSAMYLCASSPPVFMNTEAFFGQGTRLTVV.

This clonotype was observed a few times. The chain employs TRBV4-2 and TRBJ2-6; possible D gene TRBD2, 5 bases. The CDR3 sequence is 16 residues long. V shed 1 base and J shed 4 bases, with 11 bases lying between them. CDR1 and CDR2 (germline): LGHNA, YNFKEQ. CDR3 residues: CASSQGAGSGANVLTF. The CDR3 DNA reads as TGTGCCAGCAGCCAAGGGGCGGGTTCAGGGGCCAACGTCCTGACTTTC.

This clonotype was seen a handful of times. The chain carries TRBV4-1 and TRBJ1-5; D might be TRBD1 (5 bases). Germline CDR1 MGHRA, CDR2 YSYEKL. This CDR3 has 19 residues. Deletions cut 0 bases from V and 2 bases from J, with 20 bases between. The DNA of the CDR3 is TGCGCCAGCAGCCAAGAAAGGGGTAGGGGCCTCCTCGGCAATCAGCCCCAGCATTTT. Translated: CASSQERGRGLLGNQPQHF.

The rearrangement uses TRBV29-1 and TRBJ2-1; D not certain. Trimming shortened V by 6 bases and J by 8 bases, and 20 bases separated the two germline ends. Germline V CDR1 and CDR2: SQVTM, ANQGSEA. This CDR3 comprises 14 residues. The CDR3 nucleotides are TGCAGCGTCCGGGCCCTTCCTGGTGGAGATGAGCAGTTCTTC. Its translation: CSVRALPGGDEQFF.

This clonotype has ten or more counts. The V gene is TRBV29-1, the J gene TRBJ2-5; D remains unclear. Germline CDR1 is SQVTM and CDR2 is ANQGSEA. The CDR3 contains 10 residues. V was trimmed by 6 bases and J by 1 base, leaving 3 bases between them. CDR3 coding DNA: TGCAGCGTCAGCCAAGAGACCCAGTACTTC. It translates to CSVSQETQYF.

This clonotype appeared a few times. The chain combines TRBV20-1 with TRBJ2-7; the D gene could be TRBD1 or TRBD2 (5 bases each). Trimming shortened V by 2 bases and J by 2 bases, and 16 bases separated the two germline ends. The CDR3 has 15 amino acids. CDR1 DFQATT and CDR2 SNEGSKA come from the germline V gene (reference sequence). CDR3 bases: TGCAGTGCTAGACAGGGCCGGGACCGTGCCTACGAGCAGTACTTC. Translation gives CSARQGRDRAYEQYF.

In this sample, this clonotype turned up many times. The chain is built from TRBV5-1 and TRBJ2-1; perhaps TRBD1 as D (5 bases). Germline values: CDR1 SGHRS, CDR2 YFSETQ. V was clipped by 2 bases and J by 7 bases, with 16 bases between them. This CDR3 is 15 amino acids long. The CDR3 is CASSFSWGLGNEQFF. The CDR3 nucleotides are TGCGCCAGCAGCTTTAGTTGGGGCCTGGGAAATGAGCAGTTCTTC.

This clonotype has more than one count but fewer than ten. The rearrangement joins TRBV5-1 to TRBJ1-5, with TRBD1 matching 10 bases. The CDR3 runs to 15 residues. The ends lost 4 bases at V and 2 bases at J; junction bases unmatched: 3. Germline V gene sequence: CDR1 SGHRS, CDR2 YFSETQ. Here the CDR3 reads CASSMGTGGNQPQHF. The CDR3 nucleotides are TGCGCCAGCAGCATGGGGACAGGGGGCAATCAGCCCCAGCATTTT.

In this sample, this clonotype turned up many times. This chain joins TRBV21-1 and TRBJ2-1. TRBV21-1 is reported as a pseudogene. This CDR3 region has 14 residues. The DNA for the CDR3 is TGTGCCAGCAGCCCCAGGAGCGTTTACAATGAGCAGTTCTTC. It codes for CASSPRSVYNEQFF.